A selection of T cell receptor beta chains follows, all from one sample in a study of cytomegalovirus exposure and HLA in healthy donors. Method: immunoSEQ multiplex PCR; TCRdb's copy keeps in-frame clones and lacks some. The data hold about 160,000 clones, with approximately 84% observed a single time. The sequenced sample was PBMCs. These receptor sequences come from a man younger than 35 in good health and CMV-seropositive. Each CDR3 is given with its conserved first and last residue. The order of the fields is CDR3 length, V gene, D gene, clone size, J gene, CDR3 protein, CDR3 DNA. A D gene is named only where the DNA matches it firmly. The size entry is marked missing in some rows and otherwise reads once, few, many or a size class.

15	TRBV13	-	-	TRBJ1-3	CASSVRGSSGNTIYF	TGTGCCAGCAGCGTGCGGGGTAGCTCTGGAAACACCATATATTTT
13	TRBV11-3	TRBD1	-	TRBJ2-5	CASSRDRQETQYF	TGTGCCAGCAGCAGGGACAGGCAAGAGACCCAGTACTTC
14	TRBV25-1	-	few	TRBJ1-1	CASRKTDLNTEAFF	TGTGCCAGCAGGAAGACAGACTTGAACACTGAAGCTTTCTTT
16	TRBV5-1	-	once	TRBJ1-3	CASSLGGAASGNTIYF	TGCGCCAGCAGCTTGGGCGGGGCAGCCTCTGGAAACACCATATATTTT
15	TRBV7-2	TRBD2	-	TRBJ2-1	CASSMGLAVYNEQFF	TGTGCCAGCAGCATGGGACTAGCGGTGTACAATGAGCAGTTCTTC
11	TRBV7-9	-	-	TRBJ1-1	CASSSFTEAFF	TGTGCCAGCAGCTCCTTCACTGAAGCTTTCTTT
19	TRBV6-7	-	once	TRBJ2-4	CASSYWAGRGPGAKNSQYF	TGTGCCAGCAGTTACTGGGCGGGGCGGGGGCCTGGAGCCAAAAACAGTCAGTACTTC
16	TRBV14	-	-	TRBJ1-3	CASSQAIRTSGNTIYF	TGTGCCAGCAGCCAAGCAATTCGGACTTCTGGAAACACCATATATTTT
14	TRBV4-3	-	-	TRBJ1-1	CASSQDRGGTEAFF	TGCGCCAGCAGCCAAGATCGGGGGGGCACTGAAGCTTTCTTT
14	TRBV4-3	-	-	TRBJ2-2	CASSPRGGTGELFF	TGCGCCAGCAGCCCTAGGGGTGGGACCGGGGAGCTGTTTTTT
18	TRBV2	TRBD1	once	TRBJ1-2	CASSEPKTGGASGYGYTF	TGTGCCAGCAGTGAACCTAAGACAGGGGGCGCATCGGGCTATGGCTACACCTTC
13	TRBV18	-	-	TRBJ1-1	CASSPYRNTEAFF	TGTGCCAGCTCACCGTATAGGAACACTGAAGCTTTCTTT
15	TRBV9	-	once	TRBJ1-4	CASSARQGRGEKLFF	TGTGCCAGCAGCGCACGCCAGGGGAGGGGTGAAAAACTGTTTTTT
14	TRBV5-5	TRBD1	-	TRBJ2-7	CASSLAGQGGEQYF	TGTGCCAGCAGCTTGGCCGGACAGGGCGGCGAGCAGTACTTC
15	TRBV27	TRBD2	-	TRBJ2-5	CASSFLARGGEAQYF	TGTGCCAGCAGTTTCTTAGCTCGGGGGGGAGAGGCCCAGTACTTC
13	TRBV11-3	-	-	TRBJ2-7	CASSFLGSYEQYF	TGTGCCAGCAGCTTCCTCGGGTCCTACGAGCAGTACTTC
15	TRBV5-1	TRBD2	-	TRBJ2-1	CASSLLAGGHNEQFF	TGCGCCAGCAGCCTCCTAGCGGGGGGCCACAATGAGCAGTTCTTC
14	TRBV25-1	-	-	TRBJ1-1	CASREGGTNTEAFF	TGTGCCAGCAGGGAGGGGGGGACGAACACTGAAGCTTTCTTT
16	TRBV5-6	TRBD2	-	TRBJ2-1	CASSLSGDPSYNEQFF	TGTGCCAGCAGCCTCAGCGGGGACCCCTCCTACAATGAGCAGTTCTTC
20	TRBV5-3	TRBD1	-	TRBJ1-2	CARSLKRGWTGGSLLYGYTF	TGTGCCAGAAGCTTGAAGCGTGGTTGGACAGGGGGCTCCCTCCTTTATGGCTACACCTTC
14	TRBV5-6	TRBD1	-	TRBJ1-1	CASTGTGTNTEAFF	TGTGCCAGCACCGGGACAGGGACGAACACTGAAGCTTTCTTT
14	TRBV10-3	TRBD2	-	TRBJ2-1	CAISGPGGRNEQFF	TGTGCCATCAGTGGCCCGGGGGGGCGTAATGAGCAGTTCTTC
12	TRBV18	-	-	TRBJ1-5	CASSPGNQPQHF	TGTGCCAGCTCCCCGGGCAATCAGCCCCAGCATTTT
14	TRBV11-1	-	-	TRBJ1-2	CASSTGPRDYGYTF	TGTGCCAGCAGCACCGGTCCCCGGGACTATGGCTACACCTTC
15	TRBV6-8	-	-	TRBJ2-4	CASRTRTVEGNIQYF	TGTGCCAGCAGGACCCGGACAGTCGAGGGGAACATTCAGTACTTC
13	TRBV6-5	-	-	TRBJ2-1	CASSAAPYNEQFF	TGTGCCAGCTCAGCGGCCCCCTACAATGAGCAGTTCTTC
17	TRBV13	TRBD1	-	TRBJ1-1	CASSLSGQGRMNTEAFF	TGTGCCAGCAGCCTCTCGGGACAGGGCCGCATGAACACTGAAGCTTTCTTT
17	TRBV10-3	-	-	TRBJ1-2	CAISEEWGPPHLYGYTF	TGTGCCATCAGTGAGGAATGGGGGCCACCTCATCTATATGGCTACACCTTC
12	TRBV6-5	TRBD1	-	TRBJ1-1	CASSSTGGMAFF	TGTGCCAGCAGTTCCACAGGGGGGATGGCTTTCTTT
16	TRBV9	TRBD2	-	TRBJ2-1	CASSVWRGGSYNEQFF	TGTGCCAGCAGCGTATGGCGGGGGGGCTCCTACAATGAGCAGTTCTTC
15	TRBV6-5	-	-	TRBJ1-3	CASAPGIAARNTIYF	TGTGCCAGCGCCCCCGGGATTGCAGCCAGAAACACCATATATTTT
14	TRBV10-3	TRBD1	-	TRBJ2-7	CAISGGRTGHEQYF	TGTGCAATCAGTGGGGGACGGACAGGTCACGAGCAGTACTTC
14	TRBV7-9	-	-	TRBJ2-2	CASSHGGNRGELFF	TGTGCCAGCAGCCACGGGGGAAACAGAGGGGAGCTGTTTTTT
14	TRBV6-5	TRBD2	-	TRBJ2-3	CASRPGLAPDTQYF	TGTGCCAGCAGACCGGGACTAGCGCCAGATACGCAGTATTTT
15	TRBV7-3	TRBD2	few	TRBJ2-3	CASSFSGGDTDTQYF	TGTGCCAGCAGCTTTAGCGGGGGGGACACAGATACGCAGTATTTT
14	TRBV11-1	-	-	TRBJ2-7	CASSAGLPSYEQYF	TGTGCCAGCAGCGCCGGACTACCATCCTACGAGCAGTACTTC
14	TRBV10-3	TRBD2	-	TRBJ2-1	CAIGGGALGNEQFF	TGTGCCATCGGCGGGGGGGCCCTGGGTAATGAGCAGTTCTTC
15	TRBV11-2	TRBD1	-	TRBJ2-2	CASSKGQGNTGELFF	TGTGCCAGCAGCAAAGGACAGGGGAACACCGGGGAGCTGTTTTTT
15	TRBV7-2	TRBD2	-	TRBJ2-1	CASSFELAGGPKQFF	TGTGCCAGCAGCTTCGAACTAGCGGGGGGGCCGAAGCAGTTCTTC